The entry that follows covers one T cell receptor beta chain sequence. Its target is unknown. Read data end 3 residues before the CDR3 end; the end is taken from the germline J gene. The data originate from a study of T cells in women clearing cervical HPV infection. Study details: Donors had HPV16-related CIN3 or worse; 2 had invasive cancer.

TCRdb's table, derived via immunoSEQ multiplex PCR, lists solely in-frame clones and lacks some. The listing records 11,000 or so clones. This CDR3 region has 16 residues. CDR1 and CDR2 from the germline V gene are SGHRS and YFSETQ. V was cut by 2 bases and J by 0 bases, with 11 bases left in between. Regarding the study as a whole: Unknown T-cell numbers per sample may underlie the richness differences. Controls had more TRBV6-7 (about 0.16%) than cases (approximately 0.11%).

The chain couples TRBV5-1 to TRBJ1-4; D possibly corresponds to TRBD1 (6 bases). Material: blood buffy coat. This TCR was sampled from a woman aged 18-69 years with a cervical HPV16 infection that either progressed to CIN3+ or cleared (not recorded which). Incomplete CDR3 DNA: TGCGCCAGCAGCTTCGGGGGGGCAACAACTAATGAAAAA. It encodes CASSFGGATTNEK. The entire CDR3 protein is CASSFGGATTNEKLFF.